These T cell receptor beta chains were read from a single sample in a study of T-cell reconstitution after alpha-beta-depleted transplantation in children. MiXCR, run by TCRdb on the PCR reads, gives a single entry per CDR3 protein. Seen here are over 200,000 distinct CDR3 sequences, roughly a tenth observed once, and the top ten hold 28%. Source: PBMCs, taken before TCRalphabeta/CD19-depleted stem cell transplant. All receptors derive from a child under two years old with acute myeloid leukemia, due to receive a stem cell transplant. Both conserved end residues are part of each CDR3. D genes are given only for firm matches. Each size is once, few, many or a size class.

CDR3 length: 15; clone size: few; D gene: TRBD2; J gene: TRBJ2-1; V gene: TRBV7-9; CDR3 protein: CASMGSGRYYNEQFF; CDR3 DNA: TGTGCCAGCATGGGAAGCGGGAGGTACTACAATGAGCAGTTCTTC
CDR3 length: 15; clone size: many; D gene: NA; J gene: TRBJ2-5; V gene: TRBV5-1; CDR3 protein: CASSYTGGWQETQYF; CDR3 DNA: TGCGCCAGCAGTTATACCGGGGGATGGCAAGAGACCCAGTACTTC
CDR3 length: 12; clone size: many; D gene: NA; J gene: TRBJ2-7; V gene: TRBV6-1; CDR3 protein: CASSFTLYEQYF; CDR3 DNA: TGTGCCAGCAGTTTTACCCTCTACGAGCAGTACTTC
CDR3 length: 15; clone size: many; D gene: TRBD2; J gene: TRBJ2-3; V gene: TRBV5-1; CDR3 protein: CASSLAGLAGDTQYF; CDR3 DNA: TGCGCCAGCAGCTTGGCGGGACTAGCGGGCGATACGCAGTATTTT
CDR3 length: 13; clone size: many; D gene: NA; J gene: TRBJ1-1; V gene: TRBV29-1; CDR3 protein: CSVRGRGNTEAFF; CDR3 DNA: TGCAGCGTCCGCGGACGGGGGAACACTGAAGCTTTCTTT
CDR3 length: 18; clone size: many; D gene: TRBD2; J gene: TRBJ2-7; V gene: TRBV5-6; CDR3 protein: CASSLTPPSGGRADEQYF; CDR3 DNA: TGTGCCAGCAGCTTAACACCTCCTTCTGGCGGGAGGGCCGATGAGCAGTACTTC
CDR3 length: 15; clone size: many; D gene: NA; J gene: TRBJ2-6; V gene: TRBV7-8; CDR3 protein: CASSLGFSGANVLTF; CDR3 DNA: TGTGCCAGCAGCTTAGGGTTCTCTGGGGCCAACGTCCTGACTTTC
CDR3 length: 13; clone size: many; D gene: TRBD1; J gene: TRBJ1-5; V gene: TRBV29-1; CDR3 protein: CSVGTGVNQPQHF; CDR3 DNA: TGCAGCGTTGGGACAGGGGTCAATCAGCCCCAGCATTTT
CDR3 length: 17; clone size: many; D gene: TRBD2; J gene: TRBJ2-2; V gene: TRBV20-1; CDR3 protein: CSASRLAGGPNTGELFF; CDR3 DNA: TGCAGTGCTAGTAGACTAGCGGGAGGGCCGAACACCGGGGAGCTGTTTTTT
CDR3 length: 13; clone size: few; D gene: NA; J gene: TRBJ1-2; V gene: TRBV29-1; CDR3 protein: CSVGRVYSYGYTF; CDR3 DNA: TGCAGCGTCGGCAGGGTCTATTCCTATGGCTACACCTTC
CDR3 length: 13; clone size: many; D gene: NA; J gene: TRBJ1-2; V gene: TRBV10-2; CDR3 protein: CASSPGGYYGYTF; CDR3 DNA: TGCGCCAGCAGTCCAGGTGGATACTATGGCTACACCTTC
CDR3 length: 19; clone size: many; D gene: TRBD2; J gene: TRBJ2-3; V gene: TRBV10-3; CDR3 protein: CAISGNRLAGKLGRDTQYF; CDR3 DNA: TGTGCCATCAGTGGCAACCGACTAGCGGGGAAGTTAGGGCGAGATACGCAGTATTTT
CDR3 length: 14; clone size: many; D gene: NA; J gene: TRBJ2-1; V gene: TRBV7-2; CDR3 protein: CASTGVQKRGEQFF; CDR3 DNA: TGTGCCAGCACTGGGGTCCAAAAGAGGGGTGAGCAGTTCTTC
CDR3 length: 13; clone size: many; D gene: NA; J gene: TRBJ1-2; V gene: TRBV20-1; CDR3 protein: CSARGVVNYGYTF; CDR3 DNA: TGCAGTGCTAGAGGGGTGGTGAACTATGGCTACACCTTC